One sample yielded the 2 T cell receptor beta chains listed below, sequenced in a study of T-cell reconstitution after alpha-beta-depleted transplantation in children. A library of TCRbeta sequences, prepared with unique molecular identifiers, was generated. TCRdb re-called the PCR reads through MiXCR, storing one row per CDR3 protein. In the table there are 200,000 to 250,000 distinct CDR3 sequences, 24% of which are singletons. The source material was PBMCs, mostly from graft donor cells, sampled 360 days after TCRalphabeta/CD19-depleted stem cell transplant. The origin of the receptors is a female patient aged 2-15 years who had a stem cell transplant for congenital amegakaryocytic thrombocytopenia, so the T cells may come from the graft donor.

The chain carries TRBV10-3 and TRBJ2-7; 13 nucleotides agree with TRBD2. CDR1 and CDR2 from the germline V gene are ENHRY and SYGVKD. Trimming cost V 6 bases and J 5 bases; bases outside gene matches: 7. This CDR3 region has 15 residues. Here the CDR3 DNA reads TGTGCCATCAGCAGGACTAGCGGGAGAAACCACGAGCAGTACTTC. Protein product: CAISRTSGRNHEQYF.

The chain links TRBV28 to TRBJ2-7; TRBD2 matches at 8 bases. The CDR3 has 14 amino acids. From germline, CDR1 is MDHEN and CDR2 SYDVKM. The V gene end was trimmed by 7 bases and the J gene end by 2 bases; junction bases not matched to a gene: 7. The chain's CDR3 is CASIHSGIPYEQYF. The CDR3 DNA reads as TGTGCCAGCATACATAGCGGGATACCCTACGAGCAGTACTTC.